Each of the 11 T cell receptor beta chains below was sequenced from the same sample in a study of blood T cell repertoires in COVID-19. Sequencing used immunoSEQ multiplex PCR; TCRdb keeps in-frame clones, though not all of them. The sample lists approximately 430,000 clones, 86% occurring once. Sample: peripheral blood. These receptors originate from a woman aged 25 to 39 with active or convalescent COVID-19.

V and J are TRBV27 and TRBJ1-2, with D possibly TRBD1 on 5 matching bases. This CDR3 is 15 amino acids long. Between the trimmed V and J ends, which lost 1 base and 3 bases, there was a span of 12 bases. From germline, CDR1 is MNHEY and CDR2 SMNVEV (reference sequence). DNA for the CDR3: TGTGCCAGCAGTTTATATGGGGCGCCGGACTATGGCTACACCTTC. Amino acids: CASSLYGAPDYGYTF.

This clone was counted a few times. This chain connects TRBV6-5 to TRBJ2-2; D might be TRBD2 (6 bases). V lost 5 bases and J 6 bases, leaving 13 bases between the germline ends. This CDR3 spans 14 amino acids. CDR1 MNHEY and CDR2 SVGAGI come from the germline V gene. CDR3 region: CASSLGGIAGELFF. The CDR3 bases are TGTGCCAGCAGTCTCGGGGGAATAGCCGGGGAGCTGTTTTTT.

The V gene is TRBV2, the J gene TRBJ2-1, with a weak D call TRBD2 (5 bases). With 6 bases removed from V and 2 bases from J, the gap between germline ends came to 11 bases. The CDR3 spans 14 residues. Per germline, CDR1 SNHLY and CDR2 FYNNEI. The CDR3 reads CASRTGGPYNEQFF. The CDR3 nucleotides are TGTGCCAGCAGGACTGGAGGACCCTACAATGAGCAGTTCTTC. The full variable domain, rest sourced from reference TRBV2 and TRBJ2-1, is EPEVTQTPSHQVTQMGQEVILRCVPISNHLYFYWYRQILGQKVEFLVSFYNNEISEKSEIFDDQFSVERPDGSNFTLKIRSTKLEDSAMYFCASRTGGPYNEQFFGPGTRLTVL.

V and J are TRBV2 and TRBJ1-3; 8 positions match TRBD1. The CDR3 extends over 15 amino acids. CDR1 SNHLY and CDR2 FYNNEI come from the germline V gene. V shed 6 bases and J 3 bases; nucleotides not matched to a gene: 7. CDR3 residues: CASSLDRASGNTIYF. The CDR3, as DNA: TGTGCCAGCAGCCTGGACAGGGCTAGTGGAAACACCATATATTTT.

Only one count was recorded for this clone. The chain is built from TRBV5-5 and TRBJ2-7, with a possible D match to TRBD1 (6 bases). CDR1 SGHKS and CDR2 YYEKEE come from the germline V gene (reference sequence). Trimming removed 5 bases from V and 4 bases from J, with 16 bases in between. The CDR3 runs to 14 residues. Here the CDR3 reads CASRTPGQSYEQYF. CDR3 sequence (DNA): TGTGCCAGCAGAACACCCGGACAGTCTTACGAGCAGTACTTC.

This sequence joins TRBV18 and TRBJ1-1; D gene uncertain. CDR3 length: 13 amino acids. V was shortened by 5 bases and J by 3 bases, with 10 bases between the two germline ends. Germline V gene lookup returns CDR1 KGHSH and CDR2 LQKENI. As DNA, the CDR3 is TGTGCCAGCTCATCCGGGTGGGACACTGAAGCTTTCTTT. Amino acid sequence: CASSSGWDTEAFF.

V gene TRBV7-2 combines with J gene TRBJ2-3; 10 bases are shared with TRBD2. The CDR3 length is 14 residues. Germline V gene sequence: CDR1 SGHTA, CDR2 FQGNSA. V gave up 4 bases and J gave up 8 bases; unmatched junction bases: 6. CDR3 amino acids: CASSSGGLASTQYF. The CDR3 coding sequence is TGTGCCAGCAGCTCCGGGGGACTAGCGAGTACGCAGTATTTT.

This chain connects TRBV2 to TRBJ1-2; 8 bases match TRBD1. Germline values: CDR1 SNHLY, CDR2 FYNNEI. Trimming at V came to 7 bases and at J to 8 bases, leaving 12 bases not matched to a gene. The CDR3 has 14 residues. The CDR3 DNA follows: TGTGCCAGCAAGATTGGGACAGGCCTGTCCGGCTACACCTTC. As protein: CASKIGTGLSGYTF.

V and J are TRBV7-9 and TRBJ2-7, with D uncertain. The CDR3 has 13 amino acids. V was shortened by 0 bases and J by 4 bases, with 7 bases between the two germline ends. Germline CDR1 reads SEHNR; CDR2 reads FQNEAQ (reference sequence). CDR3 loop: CASSLAGVYEQYF. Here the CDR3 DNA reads TGTGCCAGCAGCTTAGCGGGCGTTTACGAGCAGTACTTC.

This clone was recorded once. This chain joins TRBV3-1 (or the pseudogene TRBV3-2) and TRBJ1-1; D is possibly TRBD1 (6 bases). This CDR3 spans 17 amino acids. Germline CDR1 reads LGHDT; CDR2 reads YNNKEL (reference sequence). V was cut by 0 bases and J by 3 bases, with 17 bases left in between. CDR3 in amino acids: CASSQDPPGWGHTEAFF. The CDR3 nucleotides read TGTGCCAGCAGCCAAGATCCGCCAGGGTGGGGGCACACTGAAGCTTTCTTT.

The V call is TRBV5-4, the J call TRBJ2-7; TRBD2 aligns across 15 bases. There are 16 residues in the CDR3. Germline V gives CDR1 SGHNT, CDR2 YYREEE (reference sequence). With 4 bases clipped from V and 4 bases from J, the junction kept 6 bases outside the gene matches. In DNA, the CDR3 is TGTGCCAGCAGCCAAGGACTAGCGGGAGGGCTTTACGAGCAGTACTTC. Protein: CASSQGLAGGLYEQYF.